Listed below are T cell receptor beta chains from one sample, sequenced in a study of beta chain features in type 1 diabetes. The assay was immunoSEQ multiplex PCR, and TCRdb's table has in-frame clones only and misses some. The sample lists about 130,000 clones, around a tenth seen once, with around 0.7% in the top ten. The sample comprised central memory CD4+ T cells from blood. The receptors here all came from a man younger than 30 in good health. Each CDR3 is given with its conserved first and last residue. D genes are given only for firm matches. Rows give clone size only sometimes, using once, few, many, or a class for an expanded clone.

cdr3_aa: CASSPTRGEGNQPQHF
cdr3_nt: TGTGCCAGCTCTCCAACTAGAGGGGAGGGCAATCAGCCCCAGCATTTT
clone_size: few
d_call: -
j_call: TRBJ1-5
v_call: TRBV18

cdr3_aa: CASSSRTSGTDTQYF
cdr3_nt: TGTGCCAGCAGCTCGCGGACTAGCGGCACAGATACGCAGTATTTT
clone_size: -
d_call: TRBD2
j_call: TRBJ2-3
v_call: TRBV5-4

cdr3_aa: CASSVSLAGTTDTQYF
cdr3_nt: TGTGCCAGCAGCGTCTCTCTAGCGGGGACCACAGATACGCAGTATTTT
clone_size: -
d_call: TRBD2
j_call: TRBJ2-3
v_call: TRBV6-4

cdr3_aa: CAIRGQGNTIYF
cdr3_nt: TGTGCCATCAGAGGACAGGGAAACACCATATATTTT
clone_size: few
d_call: -
j_call: TRBJ1-3
v_call: TRBV10-3

cdr3_aa: CASSQVSGDGNTIYF
cdr3_nt: TGCGCCAGCAGCCAAGTATCAGGGGATGGAAACACCATATATTTT
clone_size: few
d_call: -
j_call: TRBJ1-3
v_call: TRBV4-3

cdr3_aa: CASSQIGGAHKYF
cdr3_nt: TGTGCCAGCAGCCAAATCGGGGGGGCGCACAAGTACTTC
clone_size: few
d_call: TRBD2
j_call: TRBJ2-4
v_call: TRBV14

cdr3_aa: CASSYRDRGYEQYF
cdr3_nt: TGTGCCAGCAGTTACCGGGACAGGGGTTACGAGCAGTACTTC
clone_size: -
d_call: TRBD1
j_call: TRBJ2-7
v_call: TRBV6-6

cdr3_aa: CAISGETGGLGPQHF
cdr3_nt: TGTGCCATCAGTGGGGAGACAGGGGGCTTGGGGCCCCAGCATTTT
clone_size: few
d_call: TRBD1
j_call: TRBJ1-5
v_call: TRBV10-3

cdr3_aa: CASSVLAGAHYNEQFF
cdr3_nt: TGTGCCAGCAGTGTCCTAGCGGGGGCCCACTACAATGAGCAGTTCTTC
clone_size: -
d_call: TRBD2
j_call: TRBJ2-1
v_call: TRBV6-1

cdr3_aa: CASSRSGGETDTQYF
cdr3_nt: TGCGCCAGCAGCAGGAGCGGGGGAGAGACAGATACGCAGTATTTT
clone_size: many
d_call: TRBD2
j_call: TRBJ2-3
v_call: TRBV5-1

cdr3_aa: CAGTQAQVATEAFF
cdr3_nt: TGTGCCGGCACCCAGGCTCAGGTCGCCACTGAAGCTTTCTTT
clone_size: few
d_call: -
j_call: TRBJ1-1
v_call: TRBV7-9

cdr3_aa: CASGQGPSTDTQYF
cdr3_nt: TGTGCCAGCGGACAGGGGCCTAGCACAGATACGCAGTATTTT
clone_size: few
d_call: TRBD1
j_call: TRBJ2-3
v_call: TRBV19

cdr3_aa: CASRNQGSNQPQHF
cdr3_nt: TGTGCCAGTAGAAATCAGGGTAGCAATCAGCCCCAGCATTTT
clone_size: -
d_call: -
j_call: TRBJ1-5
v_call: TRBV19

cdr3_aa: CASSFPGQGGDEQFF
cdr3_nt: TGCGCCAGCAGCTTTCCGGGACAGGGGGGAGATGAGCAGTTCTTC
clone_size: -
d_call: TRBD1
j_call: TRBJ2-1
v_call: TRBV5-1

cdr3_aa: CASSPGGGGSLYNEQFF
cdr3_nt: TGTGCCAGCAGCCCGGGAGGGGGGGGCTCACTCTACAATGAGCAGTTCTTC
clone_size: -
d_call: TRBD2
j_call: TRBJ2-1
v_call: TRBV5-4

cdr3_aa: CASSRGRETQYF
cdr3_nt: TGTGCCAGCAGCAGGGGGCGGGAGACCCAGTACTTC
clone_size: few
d_call: TRBD1
j_call: TRBJ2-5
v_call: TRBV5-6

cdr3_aa: CAWTSGQERNEQFF
cdr3_nt: TGTGCCTGGACTTCCGGACAGGAAAGGAATGAGCAGTTCTTC
clone_size: many
d_call: TRBD1
j_call: TRBJ2-1
v_call: TRBV30